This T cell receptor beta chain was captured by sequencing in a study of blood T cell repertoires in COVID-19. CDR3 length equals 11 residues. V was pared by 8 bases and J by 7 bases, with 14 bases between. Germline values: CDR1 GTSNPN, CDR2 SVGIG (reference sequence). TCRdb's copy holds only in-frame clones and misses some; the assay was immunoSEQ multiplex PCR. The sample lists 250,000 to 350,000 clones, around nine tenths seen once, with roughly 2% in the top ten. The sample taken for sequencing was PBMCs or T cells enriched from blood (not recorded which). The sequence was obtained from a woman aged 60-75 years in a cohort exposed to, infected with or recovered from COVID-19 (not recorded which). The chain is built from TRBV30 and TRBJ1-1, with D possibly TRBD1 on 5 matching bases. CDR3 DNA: TGTGCCAGGACACAGGTCAATGAAGCTTTCTTT. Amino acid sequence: CARTQVNEAFF.